These 28 T cell receptor beta chains share one sample of origin, sequenced in a study of shared clonotypes between healthy human individuals. TCRdb's table, derived via immunoSEQ multiplex PCR, lists solely in-frame clones and lacks some. Among approximately 1.4 million clones, approximately 98% were seen once, and the ten largest hold about 0.45%. The sequencing sample was made of naive CD4+ T cells sorted from blood. Indicated subset: CD45RA+ positively selected. The origin of the receptors is a man aged 25-45 years in good health.

This clone showed up just once. J is TRBJ2-1 and V is TRBV7-3; 12 bases map to TRBD2. Germline assignment: CDR1 SGHTA and CDR2 FQGTGA. V lost 5 bases, J lost 7 bases, and 6 bases stayed unmatched. This CDR3 contains 15 residues. The DNA of the CDR3 is TGTGCCAGCAGCAAAGGACTAGCGGGAAATAATGAGCAGTTCTTC. It encodes CASSKGLAGNNEQFF.

This chain uses TRBV5-4 with TRBJ2-2; 10 bases line up with TRBD2. This CDR3 has 16 amino acids. In germline, CDR1 is SGHNT, CDR2 YYREEE (reference sequence). V lost 0 bases and J lost 6; bases outside the gene matches: 5. The CDR3 loop reads CASSLVAGGGPGELFF. In DNA form, the CDR3 reads TGTGCCAGCAGCTTGGTAGCGGGAGGCGGTCCCGGGGAGCTGTTTTTT.

This chain joins TRBV5-1 and TRBJ2-1; the D is unclear. CDR1 SGHRS and CDR2 YFSETQ come from the germline V gene. The CDR3 sequence is 13 residues long. Trimming stripped 1 base from V and 7 bases from J, with 9 bases between. In DNA form, the CDR3 reads TGCGCCAGCAGCTTGTGGCTTGAGAATGAGCAGTTCTTC. It translates to CASSLWLENEQFF.

The CDR3 DNA reads TGTGCCAGCAGTACCGGGAGGTCTTTCGGGGAGCTGTTTTTT. Its translation is CASSTGRSFGELFF. The V and J genes are TRBV6-6 and TRBJ2-2; TRBD2 aligns across 7 bases. The CDR3 is 14 amino acids. From germline, CDR1 is MNHNY and CDR2 SVGAGI (reference sequence). V shed 5 bases, J shed 7 bases, and the junction held 7 bases outside the gene matches.

The chain links TRBV6-1 to TRBJ2-2; the D is unclear. This CDR3 comprises 15 residues. V lost 4 bases and J 6 bases, leaving 15 bases between the germline ends. Per germline, CDR1 MNHNS and CDR2 SASEGT. The CDR3 spells CASSVARGRAGELFF. As DNA, the CDR3 is TGTGCCAGCAGTGTGGCGAGAGGCCGTGCCGGGGAGCTGTTTTTT.

The CDR3 DNA reads as TGCGCCAGCAGCCCCAGCAACACCGGGGAGCTGTTTTTT. Translated, it gives CASSPSNTGELFF. V usage is TRBV5-1 and J usage is TRBJ2-2; D gene ambiguous. Germline lookup yields CDR1 SGHRS and CDR2 YFSETQ. The length of the CDR3 is 13 residues. Trimming removed 4 bases at V and 2 bases at J, with 6 bases between.

This clone was detected once. The rearrangement joins TRBV7-3 to TRBJ2-7; TRBD1 aligns across 9 bases. This CDR3 has 14 residues. Germline values: CDR1 SGHTA, CDR2 FQGTGA. Trimming took 5 bases from V and 4 from J; bases not matched to a gene: 6. The CDR3: CASSPRGQGYEQYF. DNA for the CDR3: TGTGCCAGCAGCCCGCGAGGACAGGGGTACGAGCAGTACTTC. Full variable domain (rest looked up from reference TRBV7-3 and TRBJ2-7): GAGVSQTPSNKVTEKGKYVELRCDPISGHTALYWYRQSLGQGPEFLIYFQGTGAADDSGLPNDRFFAVRPEGSVSTLKIQRTERGDSAVYLCASSPRGQGYEQYFGPGTRLTVT.

This sequence joins TRBV19 and TRBJ2-7; the match to TRBD2 covers 7 bases. V shed 4 bases, J shed 1 base, and the junction held 7 bases outside the gene matches. In germline, CDR1 is LNHDA, CDR2 SQIVND (reference sequence). CDR3 length: 15 residues. This chain's CDR3 is CASSRPGGRSYEQYF. The CDR3 DNA follows: TGTGCCAGTAGTAGGCCGGGAGGACGGTCCTACGAGCAGTACTTC.

This chain uses TRBV7-9 with TRBJ1-4; a possible D gene is TRBD1 (6 bases). This CDR3 is 14 amino acids long. The ends were cut back, 5 bases at V and 4 bases at J, with 11 bases in the middle. CDR1 is SEHNR, CDR2 FQNEAQ, per germline (reference sequence). CDR3 protein: CASSRTASNEKLFF. The CDR3 coding sequence is TGTGCCAGCAGCCGGACAGCCAGTAATGAAAAACTGTTTTTT.

The chain joins TRBV6-5 to TRBJ2-7, with 9 nucleotides matching TRBD2. V lost 5 bases to trimming and J lost 7 bases; unmatched junction nucleotides: 12. The germline V gene encodes CDR1 MNHEY and CDR2 SVGAGI. CDR3 size: 15 residues. The CDR3 DNA sequence: TGTGCCAGCAGTCCCTTAGCGGGAGTCTTCGGGGAGCAGTACTTC. It translates to CASSPLAGVFGEQYF.

The rearrangement uses TRBV2 and TRBJ2-7; 10 bases agree with TRBD2. Germline CDR1 is SNHLY and CDR2 is FYNNEI. The V and J ends lost 6 bases and 4 bases, in that order; junction bases with no gene match: 6. CDR3 length: 14 amino acids. The DNA of the CDR3 is TGTGCCAGCAGAACCGGGACTAGCGATTACGAGCAGTACTTC. Translation: CASRTGTSDYEQYF.

The genes are TRBV6-1 and TRBJ1-1, with D hard to call. Germline-derived CDR1 and CDR2 are MNHNS and SASEGT. The V gene lost 6 bases and the J gene lost 7 bases, with 15 bases spanning the gap. The length of the CDR3 is 13 residues. The CDR3 coding sequence is TGTGCCAGCAGAGAAACAGCGACCCGTGAAGCTTTCTTT. This sequence encodes CASRETATREAFF.

In DNA form, the CDR3 reads TGTGCCAGCAGAGATCCAGGGGGAGGCGATGAGCAGTTCTTC. Its protein product is CASRDPGGGDEQFF. The chain carries TRBV6-5 and TRBJ2-1; D is possibly TRBD1 (7 bases). The CDR3 consists of 14 residues. The V gene lost 6 bases and the J gene lost 8 bases, with 17 bases spanning the gap. Germline CDR1 and CDR2: MNHEY and SVGAGI.

V usage is TRBV29-1 and J usage is TRBJ1-2; D is undetermined. Trimming pared 6 bases from V and 0 bases from J, leaving 8 bases between. Per germline, CDR1 SQVTM and CDR2 ANQGSEA. This CDR3 is built from 12 residues. The CDR3 coding sequence is TGCAGCGTCACAATAACTAACTATGGCTACACCTTC. Translated: CSVTITNYGYTF.

The chain combines TRBV5-6 with TRBJ2-5, with a weak D call TRBD1 (6 bases). This CDR3 has 13 residues. Germline-derived CDR1 and CDR2 are SGHDT and YYEEEE. The V gene lost 4 bases and the J gene lost 9 bases, with 16 bases spanning the gap. CDR3 sequence reads: CASSPGQYRPQYF. Written as DNA, the CDR3 is TGTGCCAGCAGCCCCGGACAGTACCGACCCCAGTACTTC.

The DNA for the CDR3 is TGTGCCAGCAGCTTAGCCGGGACTGCTAACGGAGGGGGCCAGTACTTC. This encodes CASSLAGTANGGGQYF. This chain joins TRBV7-2 and TRBJ2-5; D may correspond to TRBD1 or TRBD2 (6 bases each). Germline V gene lookup returns CDR1 SGHTA and CDR2 FQGNSA. This CDR3 spans 16 amino acids. Trimming took 0 bases from V and 10 from J, leaving 21 bases between them.

The rearrangement uses TRBV21-1 and TRBJ2-7; the table's D gene call, TRBD2, was not cross checked with the DNA. TRBV21-1 is designated a pseudogene. The CDR3 is 20 amino acids. CDR3 protein: CASSRVSHHMPCWDLYEQYF. CDR3 bases: TGTGCCAGCAGCAGAGTCAGTCACCACATGCCCTGCTGGGACTTATACGAGCAGTACTTC.

The CDR3 region has the DNA TGTGCCAGCAGCTTAGGCCAGCGACTAGCGGGAGGGGGGTCCTACAATGAGCAGTTCTTC. As protein: CASSLGQRLAGGGSYNEQFF. The rearrangement links TRBV7-6 to TRBJ2-1; 14 bases line up with TRBD2. The ends lost 1 base at V and 1 base at J; junction bases unmatched: 9. This CDR3 contains 20 residues. Germline V gives CDR1 SGHVS, CDR2 FNYEAQ.

The chain has TRBV7-9 and TRBJ1-3, with D perhaps matching TRBD1 (6 bases). The CDR3 contains 15 residues. CDR1 SEHNR and CDR2 FQNEAQ come from the germline V gene (reference sequence). V gave up 5 bases and J gave up 6 bases, with 17 bases separating them. CDR3 nucleotides: TGTGCCAGCAGCCCCCGGGGGGGGCTAGAAAACACCATATATTTT. Encoded protein: CASSPRGGLENTIYF.

The chain links TRBV30 to TRBJ1-5; TRBD1 aligns across 9 bases. Germline V gene lookup returns CDR1 GTSNPN and CDR2 SVGIG (reference sequence). The CDR3 has 15 amino acids. V lost 0 bases, J lost 5 bases, and 5 bases stayed unmatched. The CDR3 DNA reads TGTGCCTGGAGTGTAGGGGACAGGGTTGATCAGCCCCAGCATTTT. This encodes CAWSVGDRVDQPQHF.

V gene TRBV6-6 combines with J gene TRBJ2-4; D not resolved. Deletions cut 8 bases from V and 1 base from J, with 12 bases between. The V gene's germline CDR1 is MNHNY and CDR2 SVGAGI (reference sequence). This CDR3 has 14 amino acids. The CDR3 protein is CASGPIVAKNIQYF. The CDR3 DNA is TGTGCCAGCGGGCCCATTGTGGCCAAAAACATTCAGTACTTC.

Written as DNA, the CDR3 is TGTGCCAGCAGCCCGAATCTCAGGGGGCCTGAGCAGTTCTTC. Its translation is CASSPNLRGPEQFF. This chain connects TRBV5-5 to TRBJ2-1; TRBD1 agrees at 8 bases. V shed 4 bases and J 9 bases; nucleotides not matched to a gene: 9. This CDR3 has 14 amino acids. CDR1 is SGHKS, CDR2 YYEKEE, per germline (reference sequence). The entire variable domain, with the rest obtained from reference TRBV5-5 and TRBJ2-1, is as follows: DAGVTQSPTHLIKTRGQQVTLRCSPISGHKSVSWYQQVLGQGPQFIFQYYEKEERGRGNFPDRFSARQFPNYSSELNVNALLLGDSALYLCASSPNLRGPEQFFGPGTRLTVL.

V is TRBV7-9 and J is TRBJ2-1; 8 bases fit TRBD2. Germline V gene sequence: CDR1 SEHNR, CDR2 FQNEAQ (reference sequence). V gave up 3 bases and J gave up 7 bases; unmatched junction bases: 8. The CDR3 is made up of 15 amino acids. CDR3 residues: CASSLRGLEGNEQFF. The CDR3 bases are TGTGCCAGCAGCTTGCGGGGACTAGAGGGTAATGAGCAGTTCTTC.

The J gene is TRBJ2-1, the V gene TRBV5-1; TRBD2 aligns across 10 bases. V dropped 5 bases and J dropped 9; count of bases not matched to a gene: 17. The CDR3 contains 17 residues. The germline V gene has CDR1 SGHRS and CDR2 YFSETQ. The CDR3 region has the DNA TGCGCCAGCAGTCTGGCCCAGGTAGCGGGAGGACTCGGTGAGCAGTTCTTC. Translation: CASSLAQVAGGLGEQFF.

This chain links TRBV29-1 with TRBJ2-3, with a tentative D call TRBD1 (6 bases). Germline V gene data show CDR1 as SQVTM and CDR2 as ANQGSEA. The CDR3 loop spans 15 amino acids. V was cut by 4 bases and J by 4 bases, with 18 bases left in between. CDR3 bases: TGCAGCGTTGTGAAACGGGACCACAGGGCAGATACGCAGTATTTT. It yields the protein CSVVKRDHRADTQYF.

About this clone: The sample carries other DNA sequences with the same CDR3. CDR3 sequence: CASSVYGWETQYF. In DNA, the CDR3 is TGTGCCAGCAGCGTATATGGCTGGGAGACCCAGTACTTC. V gene TRBV9 combines with J gene TRBJ2-5, with D unresolved. Trimming left V 1 base short and J 5 bases short, with 9 bases between. Per the germline V gene, CDR1 is SGDLS and CDR2 is YYNGEE. The CDR3 has 13 residues.

The chain has TRBV30 and TRBJ2-3; 8 positions match TRBD2. In germline, CDR1 is GTSNPN, CDR2 SVGIG (reference sequence). The CDR3 is 14 residues long. With 3 bases clipped from V and 4 bases from J, the junction kept 6 bases outside the gene matches. CDR3: CAWSAGGAADTQYF. In nucleotides, the CDR3 is TGTGCCTGGAGCGCGGGGGGCGCAGCAGATACGCAGTATTTT.

The rearrangement joins TRBV5-1 to TRBJ2-1, with unresolved D. Germline assignment: CDR1 SGHRS and CDR2 YFSETQ. Trimming shortened V by 5 bases and J by 0 bases, and 9 bases separated the two germline ends. The CDR3 loop spans 14 amino acids. The DNA for the CDR3 is TGCGCCAGCAGGGAAGAGCTCTCCTACAATGAGCAGTTCTTC. Translating gives CASREELSYNEQFF.